This TCR beta chain derives from a study of blood T cell repertoires in COVID-19. Study-level background: T cells, B-cell-depleted T cells, or PBMCs supplied cDNA or gDNA.

CDR3 length equals 15 residues. Germline assignment: CDR1 MNHEY and CDR2 SVGAGI. The ends lost 7 bases at V and 3 bases at J; junction bases unmatched: 11. Authors' data handling: How many nucleated cells were present was estimated from reference gene primer amplification. Profiled with immunoSEQ multiplex PCR; TCRdb holds only in-frame clones, not every one. V and J calls and clone size come straight from that table; D and trimming were deduced from the DNA. Among around 190,000 clones listed, around nine tenths were seen once. The origin of this receptor is a human donor in a cohort sampled during active COVID-19. Sequences were obtained from peripheral blood. The chain has TRBV6-5 and TRBJ1-2, with 7 bases aligning to TRBD1. CDR3 sequence reads: CASILDRETHYGYTF. CDR3 nucleotides: TGTGCCAGCATCTTAGACAGGGAGACTCACTATGGCTACACCTTC.